One and the same sample provided the 20 T cell receptor beta chains below, sequenced in a study of immune evolution from preneoplasia to lung adenocarcinoma. The table came from immunoSEQ multiplex PCR; TCRdb's copy has only in-frame clones and leaves some out. The sample yields around 3,000 clones, around 89% seen once. Material for sequencing was FFPE invasive lung adenocarcinoma tissue. Receptors originate from a person aged 65 to 85 with invasive lung adenocarcinoma.

The chain carries TRBV7-9 and TRBJ2-7; D is possibly TRBD1 (5 bases). This CDR3 has 15 residues. Trimming took off 5 bases at V and 2 bases at J, with 16 bases between the two ends. CDR1 SEHNR and CDR2 FQNEAQ come from the germline V gene (reference sequence). Here the CDR3 reads CASSPPSGNPYEQYF. CDR3 nucleotides: TGTGCCAGCAGCCCTCCTTCAGGGAACCCCTACGAGCAGTACTTC.

V is TRBV4-1 and J is TRBJ2-3, with no clear D. Germline V gene lookup returns CDR1 MGHRA and CDR2 YSYEKL. V was cut by 0 bases and J by 6 bases, with 16 bases left in between. This CDR3 spans 16 amino acids. CDR3 loop: CASSQDGPGGFDTQYF. The DNA for the CDR3 is TGCGCCAGCAGCCAAGACGGGCCAGGTGGTTTCGATACGCAGTATTTT.

The V gene is TRBV19, the J gene TRBJ2-3; no firm D call. The CDR3 is 13 residues long. V was cut by 4 bases and J by 2 bases, with 7 bases left in between. Germline lookup yields CDR1 LNHDA and CDR2 SQIVND (reference sequence). The CDR3 reads CASSSRPTDTQYF. In DNA, the CDR3 is TGTGCCAGTAGTAGCCGGCCCACAGATACGCAGTATTTT.

CDR3 in amino acids: CASSPLPNTEAFF. The CDR3 coding sequence is TGTGCCAGCTCACCTTTACCGAACACTGAAGCTTTCTTT. The V and J genes are TRBV18 and TRBJ1-1; no clear D. V was trimmed by 3 bases and J by 1 base, leaving 6 bases between them. CDR1 and CDR2 from the germline V gene are KGHSH and LQKENI. The CDR3 runs 13 residues.

In this sample, this clone turned up once. V and J are TRBV6-6 and TRBJ2-1, with D tentatively TRBD1 (6 bases). This CDR3 has 12 residues. From germline, CDR1 is MNHNY and CDR2 SVGAGI (reference sequence). The V gene lost 7 bases and the J gene lost 14 bases, with 18 bases spanning the gap. The CDR3 DNA reads as TGTGCCAGCACCAACAGGGCCTCAGTCGAGTTCTTC. Amino acid sequence: CASTNRASVEFF.

The chain couples TRBV11-3 to TRBJ2-5; D ambiguous. The CDR3 sequence is 13 residues long. The ends were cut back, 4 bases at V and 5 bases at J, with 11 bases in the middle. Germline loops: CDR1 SGHNT, CDR2 YENEEA. This CDR3 is CASSYGPRETQYF. The CDR3 DNA sequence: TGTGCCAGCAGCTACGGACCAAGGGAGACCCAGTACTTC.

The V call is TRBV14, the J call TRBJ1-5, with 7 nucleotides matching TRBD1. Unmatched junction bases numbered 9, after V lost 4 bases and J lost 0 bases. CDR3 length equals 17 residues. Germline V gives CDR1 SGHDN, CDR2 FVKESK. The CDR3 reads CASSRRDRYHSNQPQHF. In DNA, the CDR3 is TGTGCCAGCAGCCGCCGGGACAGATATCATAGCAATCAGCCCCAGCATTTT.

The J gene is TRBJ1-1, the V gene TRBV12-5, with D perhaps TRBD1 (5 bases). Trimming stripped 1 base from V and 6 bases from J, with 12 bases between. The CDR3 is 14 amino acids. The V gene's germline CDR1 is LGHNT and CDR2 FRNRAP. CDR3 sequence reads: CASGLATTGSEAFF. The CDR3 DNA reads as TGTGCTAGTGGTTTGGCCACTACAGGATCTGAAGCTTTCTTT.

The chain has TRBV6-5 and TRBJ2-7; D is perhaps TRBD2 (5 bases). V dropped 4 bases and J dropped 7 bases, with 8 bases sitting between them. The germline gives CDR1 MNHEY, CDR2 SVGAGI. The CDR3 has 11 residues. The CDR3 reads CASSLSGEQYF. The DNA of the CDR3 is TGTGCCAGCAGTTTATCGGGGGAGCAGTACTTC.

The rearrangement links TRBV6-5 to TRBJ2-7; 8 bases are shared with TRBD1. This CDR3 has 15 amino acids. Per the germline V gene, CDR1 is MNHEY and CDR2 is SVGAGI. V lost 2 bases and J lost 2; bases outside the gene matches: 5. DNA of the CDR3: TGTGCCAGCAGTTACATCCAGGGGGCTGCCTACGAGCAGTACTTC. Translated, it gives CASSYIQGAAYEQYF.

CDR3 DNA: TGTGCCAGCAGCTTAGATCCCGGGGCGCTGGGCTACACCTTC. It yields the protein CASSLDPGALGYTF. The genes are TRBV7-2 and TRBJ1-2, with a tentative D call TRBD1 (5 bases). CDR1 is SGHTA, CDR2 FQGNSA, per germline. V was cut by 1 base and J by 8 bases, with 14 bases left in between. The CDR3 totals 14 residues.

This chain links TRBV5-1 with TRBJ2-1, with D possibly TRBD1 on 5 matching bases. V was shortened by 7 bases and J by 4 bases, with 27 bases between the two germline ends. CDR1 and CDR2 from the germline V gene are SGHRS and YFSETQ. The CDR3 contains 18 residues. The CDR3 protein is CASHQGQGPPLSYNEQFF. CDR3 in DNA: TGCGCCAGCCACCAGGGCCAAGGGCCCCCTCTATCATACAATGAGCAGTTCTTC.

The chain is built from TRBV6-5 and TRBJ1-5; tentative D call: TRBD1 (5 bases). Germline V gene sequence: CDR1 MNHEY, CDR2 SVGAGI. The CDR3 covers 14 residues. The germline V and J ends were trimmed by 6 bases and 0 bases, with 9 bases remaining between them. The chain's CDR3 is CASRGGGSNQPQHF. CDR3 in DNA: TGTGCCAGCAGGGGGGGAGGTAGCAATCAGCCCCAGCATTTT.

The gene calls are TRBV29-1 and TRBJ2-7; TRBD1 agrees at 10 bases. Per the germline V gene, CDR1 is SQVTM and CDR2 is ANQGSEA. V was pared by 5 bases and J by 6 bases, with 10 bases of the junction left unmatched. The CDR3 loop spans 14 amino acids. The CDR3: CSVKGGTGATEQYF. In nucleotides, the CDR3 is TGCAGCGTTAAAGGTGGGACAGGGGCCACCGAGCAGTACTTC.

J is TRBJ1-1 and V is TRBV6-6; D gene uncertain. CDR3 length equals 12 residues. V lost 7 bases, J lost 11 bases, and 17 bases lay in between. CDR1 is MNHNY, CDR2 SVGAGI, per germline (reference sequence). In DNA form, the CDR3 reads TGTGCCAGCAACAAGGATCTGGCAGAGGCTTTCTTT. It yields the protein CASNKDLAEAFF.

V usage is TRBV6-5 and J usage is TRBJ2-3, with 7 positions matching TRBD1. The CDR3 is made up of 12 amino acids. Per the germline V gene, CDR1 is MNHEY and CDR2 is SVGAGI. V shed 8 bases and J 4 bases; nucleotides not matched to a gene: 3. The CDR3 DNA is TGTGCCAGCGCCGACAGGGCAGATACGCAGTATTTT. It translates to CASADRADTQYF.

CDR3 nucleotide sequence: TGTGCCAGCAGCTCCCGACAGGGGTCCACCGGGGAGCTGTTTTTT. It is translated as CASSSRQGSTGELFF. The genes are TRBV7-8 and TRBJ2-2, with 8 positions matching TRBD1. The CDR3 covers 15 residues. V was pared by 4 bases and J by 4 bases, with 5 bases of the junction left unmatched. Germline CDR1 SGHVS, CDR2 FQNEAQ. Combining the CDR3 with reference TRBV7-8 and TRBJ2-2 gives the whole variable domain GAGVSQSPRYKVAKRGQDVALRCDPISGHVSLFWYQQALGQGPEFLTYFQNEAQLDKSGLPSDRFFAERPEGSVSTLKIQRTQQEDSAVYLCASSSRQGSTGELFFGEGSRLTVL.

The CDR3 loop is CASSKTGGALNEQYF. As DNA, the CDR3 is TGTGCCAGCAGCAAGACAGGGGGCGCGTTAAACGAGCAGTACTTC. The V call is TRBV13, the J call TRBJ2-7, with 10 bases that match TRBD1. Germline loops: CDR1 PRHDT, CDR2 FYEKMQ (reference sequence). The J segment lost 5 bases and the V segment lost 5 bases, leaving 9 bases of the junction unmatched. The CDR3 has 15 residues.

This clone was seen a handful of times. The CDR3 is CASKPQAWGTDTQYF. The CDR3, as DNA: TGTGCCAGTAAACCCCAGGCATGGGGCACAGATACGCAGTATTTT. The chain employs TRBV19 and TRBJ2-3; D uncertain. V was clipped by 7 bases and J by 1 base, with 15 bases between them. From germline, CDR1 is LNHDA and CDR2 SQIVND (reference sequence). This CDR3 contains 15 residues.

The chain employs TRBV6-1 and TRBJ1-2, with a weak D call TRBD1 (6 bases). Germline assignment: CDR1 MNHNS and CDR2 SASEGT. Trimming removed 3 bases from V and 5 bases from J, with 28 bases in between. The CDR3 extends over 19 amino acids. As DNA, the CDR3 is TGTGCCAGCAGTGATGCTCGGGGGCGTATTCAATCGCCGTCTTATGGCTACACCTTC. Its protein product is CASSDARGRIQSPSYGYTF.